What follows are 23 T cell receptor beta chains derived from one specimen sequenced in a study of regulatory T cells in long-lasting Graves disease. Time point defined: persistent/refractory GD, antithyroid drugs over 5 years with positive TRAb. RNA isolated from PBMCs was used to make the TCR library. Libraries of TCR beta came from iRepertoire HTBI primers plus Arm-PCR of CDR3 regions. TCRdb analysed the multiplex PCR reads with MiXCR anew, one entry per CDR3 protein. This repertoire shows around 430,000 distinct CDR3 sequences, approximately 22% found once; its top ten account for roughly 13%. The sample here was peripheral blood mononuclear cells (PBMCs), taken when the disease was refractory, from a patient treated with antithyroid drugs. The receptor source for this set is a female donor with Graves disease.

This clonotype was picked up many times. CDR3 residues: CAISNPGLTGNTIYF. The CDR3 region has the DNA TGTGCCATCAGTAATCCAGGGTTAACTGGAAACACCATATATTTT. The rearrangement links TRBV10-3 to TRBJ1-3, with D perhaps matching TRBD1 (5 bases). CDR3 length: 15 amino acids. Germline V lookup: CDR1 ENHRY, CDR2 SYGVKD. V lost 5 bases and J 2 bases, leaving 13 bases between the germline ends.

For the CDR3, the DNA is TGCAGTGCCCTCTCCACAGTGAACACTGAAGCTTTCTTT. Encoded protein: CSALSTVNTEAFF. This sequence joins TRBV20-1 and TRBJ1-1; no reliable D call. CDR3 length equals 13 residues. The V end was cut by 6 bases, the J end by 0 bases, with 11 bases between. Germline-derived CDR1 and CDR2 are DFQATT and SNEGSKA (reference sequence).

The chain couples TRBV5-4 to TRBJ2-5, with 7 bases fitting TRBD1. This CDR3 contains 15 residues. V lost 0 bases and J lost 1; bases outside the gene matches: 3. The germline V gene has CDR1 SGHNT and CDR2 YYREEE (reference sequence). Written as DNA, the CDR3 is TGTGCCAGCAGCTTGGGGGGACAGTCCCAAGAGACCCAGTACTTC. Translation gives CASSLGGQSQETQYF.

The table lists this clonotype with many counts. The chain links TRBV2 to TRBJ1-3, with 7 positions matching TRBD1. Trimming cost V 9 bases and J 2 bases; bases outside gene matches: 16. From germline, CDR1 is SNHLY and CDR2 FYNNEI. This CDR3 has 17 amino acids. The CDR3 sequence is CASLQGGITPTGNTIYF. Here the CDR3 DNA reads TGTGCCAGTCTTCAAGGGGGCATCACACCCACTGGAAACACCATATATTTT.

J is TRBJ1-2 and V is TRBV7-2; D not resolved. V lost 6 bases, J lost 0 bases, and 11 bases lay in between. Germline loops: CDR1 SGHTA, CDR2 FQGNSA. The CDR3 has 14 amino acids. This CDR3 reads CASSLTSANYGYTF. The CDR3 DNA reads TGTGCCAGCAGTTTAACGTCGGCTAACTATGGCTACACCTTC.

The chain uses TRBV12-3 or TRBV12-4 and TRBJ1-4; unclear D gene. The CDR3 loop spans 14 amino acids. With 6 bases removed from V and 10 bases from J, the gap between germline ends came to 18 bases. The chain's CDR3 is CASRGVPKGGKLFF. Written as DNA, the CDR3 is TGTGCCAGCAGGGGAGTCCCTAAAGGCGGAAAACTGTTTTTT.

At least ten counts were recorded for this clonotype. This sequence joins TRBV28 and TRBJ1-5; the D is unclear. This CDR3 region has 18 residues. Per germline, CDR1 MDHEN and CDR2 SYDVKM. Trimming removed 6 bases from V and 11 bases from J, with 32 bases in between. CDR3 in amino acids: CASSTIYTRPDGRSTQHF. In nucleotides, the CDR3 is TGTGCCAGCAGCACCATCTACACTCGACCAGATGGGCGTTCTACCCAGCATTTT.

This clonotype was counted between two and nine times. The V call is TRBV3-1, the J call TRBJ1-2, with D hard to call. V was trimmed by 4 bases and J by 1 base, leaving 16 bases between them. This CDR3 is built from 16 residues. Germline V CDR1 and CDR2: LGHDT, YNNKEL (reference sequence). CDR3: CASSPRTRDLNYGYTF. The CDR3 coding sequence is TGTGCCAGCAGCCCCCGGACGAGGGATCTTAACTATGGCTACACCTTC. Together with reference TRBV3-1 and TRBJ1-2, the CDR3 gives the full variable domain: DTAVSQTPKYLVTQMGNDKSIKCEQNLGHDTMYWYKQDSKKFLKIMFSYNNKELIINETVPNRFSPKSPDKAHLNLHINSLELGDSAVYFCASSPRTRDLNYGYTFGSGTRLTVV.

In this sample, this clonotype turned up a few times. Here the CDR3 DNA reads TGTGCCTGGACAGTGCCCATGAACACTGAAGCTTTCTTT. It yields the protein CAWTVPMNTEAFF. The chain couples TRBV30 to TRBJ1-1; D is unclear. The V end was cut by 4 bases, the J end by 0 bases, with 9 bases between. This CDR3 comprises 13 residues. Looked up from germline, CDR1 is GTSNPN and CDR2 is SVGIG (reference sequence).

This clonotype was observed a few times. The chain links TRBV5-6 to TRBJ1-1, with TRBD1 as a possible D gene (6 bases). CDR3 size: 15 residues. V lost 4 bases and J lost 4, with 17 bases in between. CDR1 is SGHDT and CDR2 is YYEEEE in the germline V gene. CDR3 region: CASSVGHRLSTEAFF. The CDR3 coding sequence is TGTGCCAGCAGCGTGGGACACCGACTGAGCACTGAAGCTTTCTTT. Complete variable domain (other parts from reference TRBV5-6 and TRBJ1-1): DAGVTQSPTHLIKTRGQQVTLRCSPKSGHDTVSWYQQALGQGPQFIFQYYEEEERQRGNFPDRFSGHQFPNYSSELNVNALLLGDSALYLCASSVGHRLSTEAFFGQGTRLTVV.

The rearrangement uses TRBV6-5 and TRBJ1-6; TRBD1 is a possible D gene (5 bases). Between the trimmed V and J ends, which lost 3 bases and 8 bases, there was a span of 11 bases. The CDR3 runs 14 residues. Germline assignment: CDR1 MNHEY and CDR2 SVGAGI. Here the CDR3 DNA reads TGTGCCAGCAGTTATTCGGAAGGGGATTCACCCCTCCACTTT. Translation: CASSYSEGDSPLHF.

In this sample, this clonotype turned up a few times. The DNA of the CDR3 is TGTGCCAGCAGTACAGGGGGCGAGGAGCCCCAGCATTTT. Its protein is CASSTGGEEPQHF. The chain carries TRBV5-6 and TRBJ1-5, with 9 nucleotides matching TRBD1. Germline-derived CDR1 and CDR2 are SGHDT and YYEEEE. The V and J ends lost 5 bases and 8 bases, in that order; junction bases with no gene match: 5. The CDR3 is 13 amino acids.

The chain has TRBV19 and TRBJ1-1; D unresolved. This CDR3 spans 14 amino acids. CDR1 and CDR2 (germline): LNHDA, SQIVND (reference sequence). Trimming left V 4 bases short and J 5 bases short, with 14 bases between. The chain's CDR3 is CASSKPALLTEAFF. In DNA, the CDR3 is TGTGCCAGTAGTAAACCAGCACTATTGACTGAAGCTTTCTTT.

V usage is TRBV7-9 and J usage is TRBJ2-2; 8 bases agree with TRBD1. V trimming: 5 bases; J trimming: 6 bases; junction bases outside the gene matches: 8. Germline assignment: CDR1 SEHNR and CDR2 FQNEAQ (reference sequence). CDR3 length: 15 amino acids. Written as DNA, the CDR3 is TGTGCCAGCAGCCTCTTGGACAGGGAGGCCGGGGAGCTGTTTTTT. Protein product: CASSLLDREAGELFF.

The rearrangement uses TRBV6-1 and TRBJ2-1, with D possibly being TRBD2 (5 bases). Per the germline V gene, CDR1 is MNHNS and CDR2 is SASEGT. This CDR3 has 16 residues. The V end lost 5 bases, the J end lost 4 bases, and 18 bases lay between the germline ends. CDR3 loop: CASSRGALTPYNEQFF. The CDR3 nucleotides are TGTGCCAGCAGTCGGGGTGCCCTCACCCCTTACAATGAGCAGTTCTTC.

This clonotype showed up many times. The chain links TRBV29-1 to TRBJ1-4; D may be TRBD1 (6 bases). CDR3 length: 13 amino acids. Germline-derived CDR1 and CDR2 are SQVTM and ANQGSEA. Trimming removed 7 bases at V and 0 bases at J, with 9 bases between. The CDR3 DNA reads as TGCAGCGGGGGGGCTGCAACTAATGAAAAACTGTTTTTT. This sequence encodes CSGGAATNEKLFF.

This sequence joins TRBV4-1 and TRBJ1-2; the D is unclear. The CDR3 is made up of 14 amino acids. Germline assignment: CDR1 MGHRA and CDR2 YSYEKL. Trimming stripped 0 bases from V and 9 bases from J, with 14 bases between. CDR3 sequence reads: CASSQDGPSGSYTF. CDR3 DNA: TGCGCCAGCAGCCAAGATGGGCCTTCTGGGAGCTACACCTTC.

The rearrangement links TRBV15 to TRBJ1-3; 7 nucleotides line up with TRBD1. The CDR3 sequence is 16 residues long. V lost 2 bases to trimming and J lost 4 bases; unmatched junction nucleotides: 8. CDR1 is LNHNV and CDR2 is YYDKDF in the germline V gene (reference sequence). The CDR3 spells CATSRQGGSSGNTIYF. The CDR3 nucleotides are TGTGCCACCAGCAGACAGGGGGGTAGTAGCGGAAACACCATATATTTT.

The chain recombines TRBV5-6 with TRBJ1-1, with D perhaps TRBD1 (6 bases). V shed 4 bases and J shed 7 bases, with 23 bases lying between them. CDR1 and CDR2 from the germline V gene are SGHDT and YYEEEE. The CDR3 loop spans 16 amino acids. The DNA of the CDR3 is TGTGCCAGCAGCCATGAACCGGGGGGGGCAAGAATTGAAGCTTTCTTT. It yields the protein CASSHEPGGARIEAFF.

This clonotype was seen a single time. This chain joins TRBV6-5 and TRBJ2-3; 9 bases fit TRBD1. CDR1 MNHEY and CDR2 SVGAGI come from the germline V gene. This CDR3 spans 15 amino acids. J lost 6 bases, V lost 2 bases, and 6 bases had no gene match. The CDR3 DNA is TGTGCCAGCAGTTACCGGACAGGGGCTGCGGATACGCAGTATTTT. Its translation: CASSYRTGAADTQYF.

This clonotype was detected only a few times. V and J are TRBV7-2 and TRBJ2-5, with D uncertain. CDR1 SGHTA and CDR2 FQGNSA come from the germline V gene. The CDR3 sequence is 16 residues long. The ends were cut back, 1 base at V and 0 bases at J, with 12 bases in the middle. DNA of the CDR3: TGTGCCAGCAGCTTAGTTTGGTCCCCGAACCAAGAGACCCAGTACTTC. Protein sequence: CASSLVWSPNQETQYF.

Worth noting for this clonotype: A much larger clone is a single base away; this may be a read error. The chain joins TRBV6-5 to TRBJ1-4, with D hard to call. The CDR3 contains 13 residues. The germline CDR1 and CDR2 sequences are MNHEY and SVGAGI. In DNA form, the CDR3 reads TGTGCCTGCAGTTTGAGCTACCTTGAAAAACTGTTTTTT. It codes for CACSLSYLEKLFF.

The V gene is TRBV12-3 or TRBV12-4, the J gene TRBJ2-3, with D tentatively TRBD1 or TRBD2 (5 bases each). Trimming shortened V by 4 bases and J by 5 bases, and 10 bases separated the two germline ends. This CDR3 has 13 amino acids. The DNA of the CDR3 is TGTGCCAGCAGTTGGGACGAGAGAGATACGCAGTATTTT. This sequence encodes CASSWDERDTQYF.